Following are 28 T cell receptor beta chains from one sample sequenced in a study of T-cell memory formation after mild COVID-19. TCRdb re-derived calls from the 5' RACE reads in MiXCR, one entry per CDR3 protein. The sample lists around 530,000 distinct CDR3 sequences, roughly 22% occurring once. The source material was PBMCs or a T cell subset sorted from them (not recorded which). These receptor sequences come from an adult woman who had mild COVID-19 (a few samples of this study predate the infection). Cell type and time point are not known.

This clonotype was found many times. The CDR3 sequence: CASSLDLVKLGNEQFF. In nucleotides, the CDR3 is TGCGCCAGCAGCTTGGACCTAGTTAAGTTAGGCAATGAGCAGTTCTTC. This chain joins TRBV5-1 and TRBJ2-1; D not resolved. Deletions cut 0 bases from V and 6 bases from J, with 16 bases between. In germline, CDR1 is SGHRS, CDR2 YFSETQ. The CDR3 has 16 amino acids.

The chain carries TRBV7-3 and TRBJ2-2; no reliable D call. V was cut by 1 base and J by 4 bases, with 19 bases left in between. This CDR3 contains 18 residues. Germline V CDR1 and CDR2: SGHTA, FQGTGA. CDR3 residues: CASSLNPFQPGATGELFF. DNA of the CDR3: TGTGCCAGCAGCTTAAACCCCTTCCAACCCGGAGCCACCGGGGAGCTGTTTTTT.

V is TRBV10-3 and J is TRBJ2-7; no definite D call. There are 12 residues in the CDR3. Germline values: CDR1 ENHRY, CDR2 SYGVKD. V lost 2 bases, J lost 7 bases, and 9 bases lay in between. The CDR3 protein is CAISETPWEQYF. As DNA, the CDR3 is TGTGCCATCAGTGAGACTCCTTGGGAGCAGTACTTC.

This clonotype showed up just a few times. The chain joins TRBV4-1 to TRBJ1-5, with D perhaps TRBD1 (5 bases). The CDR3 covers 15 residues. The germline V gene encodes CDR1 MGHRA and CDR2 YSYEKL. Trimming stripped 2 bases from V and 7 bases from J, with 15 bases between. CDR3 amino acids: CASSQIGLRDQPQHF. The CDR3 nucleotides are TGCGCCAGCAGCCAAATCGGGCTCAGGGACCAGCCCCAGCATTTT.

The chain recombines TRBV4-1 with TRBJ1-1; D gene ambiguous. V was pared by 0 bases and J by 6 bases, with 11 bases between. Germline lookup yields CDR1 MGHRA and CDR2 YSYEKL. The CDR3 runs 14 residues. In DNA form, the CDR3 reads TGCGCCAGCAGCCAAGAACTGGGGAGGGCTGAAGCTTTCTTT. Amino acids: CASSQELGRAEAFF.

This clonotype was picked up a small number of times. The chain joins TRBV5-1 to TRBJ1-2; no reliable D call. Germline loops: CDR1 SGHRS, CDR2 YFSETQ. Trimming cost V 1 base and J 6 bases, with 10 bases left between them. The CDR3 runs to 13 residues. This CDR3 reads CASSLQPVNGYTF. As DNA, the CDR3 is TGCGCCAGCAGCTTGCAGCCCGTAAATGGCTACACCTTC.

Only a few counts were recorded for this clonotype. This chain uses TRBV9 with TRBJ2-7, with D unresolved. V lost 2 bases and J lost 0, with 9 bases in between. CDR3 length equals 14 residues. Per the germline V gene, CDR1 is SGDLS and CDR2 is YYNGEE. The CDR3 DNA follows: TGTGCCAGCAGCGTCGGTCACCGCTCCTACGAGCAGTACTTC. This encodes CASSVGHRSYEQYF.

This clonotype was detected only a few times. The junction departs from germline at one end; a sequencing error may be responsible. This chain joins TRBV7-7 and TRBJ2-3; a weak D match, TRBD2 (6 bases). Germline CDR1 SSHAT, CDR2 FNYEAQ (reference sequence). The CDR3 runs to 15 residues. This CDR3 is CASSFAGGPGDTQYF. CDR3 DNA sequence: TGTGCTAGCAGCTTTGCCGGAGGGCCGGGAGATACGCAGTATTTT. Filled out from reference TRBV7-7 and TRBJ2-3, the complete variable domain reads GAGVSQSPRYKVTKRGQDVTLRCDPISSHATLYWYQQALGQGPEFLTYFNYEAQPDKSGLPSDRFSAERPEGSISTLTIQRTEQRDSAMYRCASSFAGGPGDTQYFGPGTRLTVL.

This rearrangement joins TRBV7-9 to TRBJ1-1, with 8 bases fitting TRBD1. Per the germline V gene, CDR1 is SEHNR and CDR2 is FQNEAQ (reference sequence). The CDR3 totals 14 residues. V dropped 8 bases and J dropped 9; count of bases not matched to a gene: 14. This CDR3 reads CASGTRGRRGQAFF. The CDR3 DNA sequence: TGTGCCAGCGGTACTAGGGGCCGCAGGGGGCAAGCTTTCTTT.

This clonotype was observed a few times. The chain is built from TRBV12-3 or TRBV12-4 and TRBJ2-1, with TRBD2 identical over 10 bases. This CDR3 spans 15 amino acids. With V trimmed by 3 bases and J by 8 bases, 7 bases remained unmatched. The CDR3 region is CASSLGAGGVDEQFF. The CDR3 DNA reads TGTGCCAGCAGTTTGGGAGCGGGAGGGGTCGATGAGCAGTTCTTC.

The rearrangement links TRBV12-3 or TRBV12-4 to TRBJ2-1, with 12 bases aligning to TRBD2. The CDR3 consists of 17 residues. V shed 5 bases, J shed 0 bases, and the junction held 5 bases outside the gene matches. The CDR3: CASSNGLAGSSYNEQFF. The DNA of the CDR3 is TGTGCCAGCAGTAACGGACTAGCGGGGAGCTCCTACAATGAGCAGTTCTTC.

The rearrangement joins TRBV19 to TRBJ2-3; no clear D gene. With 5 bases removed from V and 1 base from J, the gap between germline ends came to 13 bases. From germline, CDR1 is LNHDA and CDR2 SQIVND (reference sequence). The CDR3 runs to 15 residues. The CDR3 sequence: CASSLALGGTDTQYF. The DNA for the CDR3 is TGTGCCAGTAGTTTAGCTCTTGGGGGCACAGATACGCAGTATTTT.

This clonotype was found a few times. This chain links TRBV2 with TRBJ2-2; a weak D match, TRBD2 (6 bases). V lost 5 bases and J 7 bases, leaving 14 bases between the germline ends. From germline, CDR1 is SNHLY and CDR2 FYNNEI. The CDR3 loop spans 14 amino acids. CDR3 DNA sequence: TGTGCCAGCAGTTCCATGGAGGGAAACGGGGAGCTGTTTTTT. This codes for CASSSMEGNGELFF.

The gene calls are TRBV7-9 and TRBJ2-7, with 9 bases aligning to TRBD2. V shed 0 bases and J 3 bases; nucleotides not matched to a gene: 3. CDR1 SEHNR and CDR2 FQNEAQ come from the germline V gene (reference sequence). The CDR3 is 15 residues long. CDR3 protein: CASSLASGSLYEQYF. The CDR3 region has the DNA TGTGCCAGCAGCTTAGCTAGCGGGAGTCTCTACGAGCAGTACTTC.

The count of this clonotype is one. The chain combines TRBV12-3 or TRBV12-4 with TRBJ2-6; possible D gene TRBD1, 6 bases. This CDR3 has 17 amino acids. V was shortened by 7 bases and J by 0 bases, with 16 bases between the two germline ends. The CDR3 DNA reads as TGTGCCAGCACCGCCTTGATAGGGGGCTCTGGGGCCAACGTCCTGACTTTC. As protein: CASTALIGGSGANVLTF.

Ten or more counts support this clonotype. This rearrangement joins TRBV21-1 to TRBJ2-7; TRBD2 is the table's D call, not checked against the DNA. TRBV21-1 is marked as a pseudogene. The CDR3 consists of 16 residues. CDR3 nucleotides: TGTGCCAGCAGCAAAGTGAGCGGGCGGTCCAGGAACGAGCAGTACTTC. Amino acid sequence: CASSKVSGRSRNEQYF.

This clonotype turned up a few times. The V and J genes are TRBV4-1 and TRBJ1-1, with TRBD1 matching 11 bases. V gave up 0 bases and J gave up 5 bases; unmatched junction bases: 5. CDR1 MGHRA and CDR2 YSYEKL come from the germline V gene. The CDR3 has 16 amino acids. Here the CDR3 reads CASSQDIGTGGTEAFF. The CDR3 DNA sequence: TGCGCCAGCAGCCAAGATATCGGGACAGGGGGGACTGAAGCTTTCTTT.

The CDR3 protein is CASSPTGGGSGGYTF. CDR3 DNA: TGTGCCAGCAGTCCTACAGGGGGTGGCAGTGGGGGCTACACCTTC. The chain combines TRBV12-3 or TRBV12-4 with TRBJ1-2; 8 nucleotides align to TRBD1. CDR3 length: 15 amino acids. V shed 5 bases, J shed 8 bases, and the junction held 13 bases outside the gene matches.

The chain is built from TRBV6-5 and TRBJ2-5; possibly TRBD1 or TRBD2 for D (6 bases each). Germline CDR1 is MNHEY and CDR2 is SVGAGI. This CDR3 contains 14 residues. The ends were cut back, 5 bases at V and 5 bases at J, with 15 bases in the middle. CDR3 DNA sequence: TGTGCCAGCAGTCCGGCACGGGGGCATGAGACCCAGTACTTC. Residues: CASSPARGHETQYF.

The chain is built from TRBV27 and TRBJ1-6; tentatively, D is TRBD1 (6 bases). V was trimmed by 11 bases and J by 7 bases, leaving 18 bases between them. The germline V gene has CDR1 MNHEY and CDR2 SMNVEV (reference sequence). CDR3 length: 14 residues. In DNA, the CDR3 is TGTGCCGAGGGGGGGGCGCCGAGGAATTCACCCCTCCACTTT. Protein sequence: CAEGGAPRNSPLHF.

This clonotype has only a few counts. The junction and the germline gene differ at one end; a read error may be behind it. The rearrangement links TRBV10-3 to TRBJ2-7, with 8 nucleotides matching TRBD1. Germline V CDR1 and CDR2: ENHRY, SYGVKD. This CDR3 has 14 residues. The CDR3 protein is CAISDQFLMTGADF. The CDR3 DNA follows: TGTGCCATCAGTGATCAGTTCCTCATGACAGGGGCCGACTTC.

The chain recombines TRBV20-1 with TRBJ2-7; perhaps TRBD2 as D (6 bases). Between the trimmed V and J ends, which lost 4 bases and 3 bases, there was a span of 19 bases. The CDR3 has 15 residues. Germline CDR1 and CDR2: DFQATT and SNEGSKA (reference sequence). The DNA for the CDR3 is TGCAGTGCTATCCTTACCCCGGGACTGAACTACGAGCAGTACTTC. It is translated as CSAILTPGLNYEQYF.

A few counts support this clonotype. The CDR3 loop reads CASSYPMSNEQFF. The CDR3 DNA is TGTGCCAGCAGTTACCCCATGAGCAATGAGCAGTTCTTC. The V call is TRBV6-5, the J call TRBJ2-1; D is unresolved. The ends were cut back, 2 bases at V and 6 bases at J, with 8 bases in the middle. The CDR3 runs to 13 residues. Looked up from germline, CDR1 is MNHEY and CDR2 is SVGAGI.

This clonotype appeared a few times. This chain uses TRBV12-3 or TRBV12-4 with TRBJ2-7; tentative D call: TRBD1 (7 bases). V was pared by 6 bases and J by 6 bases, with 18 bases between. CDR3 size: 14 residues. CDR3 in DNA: TGTGCCAGCAGCCCCAGGGGGGACCCAATCGAGCAGTACTTC. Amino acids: CASSPRGDPIEQYF.

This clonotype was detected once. This chain's CDR3 is CASSPGTGITYEQYF. The CDR3 DNA follows: TGTGCCAGCAGCCCCGGGACAGGGATTACCTACGAGCAGTACTTC. The V call is TRBV5-6, the J call TRBJ2-7, with 9 positions matching TRBD1. J lost 2 bases, V lost 4 bases, and 7 bases had no gene match. CDR3 length equals 15 residues. Germline loops: CDR1 SGHDT, CDR2 YYEEEE.

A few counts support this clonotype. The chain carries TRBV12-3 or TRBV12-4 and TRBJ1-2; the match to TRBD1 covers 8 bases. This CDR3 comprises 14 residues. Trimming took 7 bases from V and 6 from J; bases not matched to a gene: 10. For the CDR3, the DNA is TGTGCCAGCAAAGATATCAGGGGGCCCGATGGCTACACCTTC. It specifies CASKDIRGPDGYTF.

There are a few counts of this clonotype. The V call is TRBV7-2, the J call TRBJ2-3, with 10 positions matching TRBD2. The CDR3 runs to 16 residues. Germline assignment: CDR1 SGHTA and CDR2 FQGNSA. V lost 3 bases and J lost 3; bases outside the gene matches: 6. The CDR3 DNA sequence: TGTGCCAGCAGCTTCGGAGCGGGAGGGCAAACAGATACGCAGTATTTT. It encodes CASSFGAGGQTDTQYF.

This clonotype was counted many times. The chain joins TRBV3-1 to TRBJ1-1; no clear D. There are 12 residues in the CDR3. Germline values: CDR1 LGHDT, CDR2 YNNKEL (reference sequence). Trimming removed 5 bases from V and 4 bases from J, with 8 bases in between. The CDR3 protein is CASSASGTEAFF. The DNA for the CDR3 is TGTGCCAGCAGCGCGTCTGGCACTGAAGCTTTCTTT. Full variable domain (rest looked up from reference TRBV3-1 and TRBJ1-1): DTAVSQTPKYLVTQMGNDKSIKCEQNLGHDTMYWYKQDSKKFLKIMFSYNNKELIINETVPNRFSPKSPDKAHLNLHINSLELGDSAVYFCASSASGTEAFFGQGTRLTVV.